This T cell receptor beta chain was recovered during a study of blood T cell repertoires in COVID-19. Background on the study: Some COVID-19 samples were acute and others convalescent; all came from the United States, Italy and Spain.

Ages ranged from about 18 to 89 years, with residence in approximately 23 US areas. Participant-given clinical history determined each cohort assignment. The CDR3 has 15 amino acids. Per the germline V gene, CDR1 is ENHRY and CDR2 is SYGVKD. V was clipped by 1 base and J by 8 bases; unmatched bases: 7. Authors' methods: Scientists estimated how many nucleated cells there were by amplifying reference gene primers. TCRdb's table, derived via immunoSEQ multiplex PCR, lists solely in-frame clones and lacks some. V and J calls and clone size come straight from that table; D and trimming were deduced from the DNA. Seen here are 300,000 to 350,000 clones, approximately 83% observed once, and the top ten hold roughly 2%.

The TCR sequence derives from a man younger than 40 who had recovered from COVID-19. The specimen was PBMCs or T cells enriched from blood (not recorded which). The V and J genes are TRBV10-3 and TRBJ2-1; 8 positions agree with TRBD2. The CDR3 protein is CAISELASGLDEQFF. DNA for the CDR3: TGTGCCATCAGTGAGTTGGCTAGCGGGTTGGATGAGCAGTTCTTC.